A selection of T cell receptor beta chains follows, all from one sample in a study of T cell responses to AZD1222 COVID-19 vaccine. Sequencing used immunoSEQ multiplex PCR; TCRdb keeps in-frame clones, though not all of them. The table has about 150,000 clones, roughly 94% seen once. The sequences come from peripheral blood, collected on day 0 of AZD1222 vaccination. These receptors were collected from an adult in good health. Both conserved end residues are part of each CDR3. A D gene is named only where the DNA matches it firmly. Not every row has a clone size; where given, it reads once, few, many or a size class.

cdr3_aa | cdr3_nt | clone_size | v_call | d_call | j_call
CASSLGGATNEKLFF | TGTGCCAGCAGTTTGGGGGGCGCAACTAATGAAAAACTGTTTTTT | . | TRBV28 | . | TRBJ1-4
CASSQRFGTYNEQFF | TGTGCCAGCAGCCAACGTTTTGGTACATACAATGAGCAGTTCTTC | . | TRBV9 | . | TRBJ2-1
CASSVETLEGNTIYF | TGTGCCAGCAGCGTAGAGACCCTTGAGGGAAACACCATATATTTT | few | TRBV9 | . | TRBJ1-3
CASSVNLAGAHNEQFF | TGTGCCAGCAGCGTTAATTTGGCGGGAGCCCACAATGAGCAGTTCTTC | . | TRBV9 | TRBD2 | TRBJ2-1
CASMRTGEKLFF | TGTGCCAGCATGCGGACAGGTGAAAAACTGTTTTTT | . | TRBV28 | TRBD1 | TRBJ1-4
CASSSEGGKMNTEAFF | TGTGCCAGCAGCTCAGAGGGGGGAAAAATGAACACTGAAGCTTTCTTT | . | TRBV7-8 | . | TRBJ1-1
CASSPAGGFNQPQHF | TGTGCCAGCAGCCCAGCTGGGGGGTTCAATCAGCCCCAGCATTTT | . | TRBV6-2/TRBV6-3 | . | TRBJ1-5
CATSSGPAQPQHF | TGTGCCACCAGCTCTGGGCCGGCTCAGCCCCAGCATTTT | . | TRBV24-1 | . | TRBJ1-5
CASTINGDRAGNTIYF | TGTGCCAGCACCATAAATGGGGACAGGGCTGGAAACACCATATATTTT | . | TRBV21-1 | . | TRBJ1-3
CASSAISARLPNQPQHF | TGTGCCAGTAGTGCTATCTCAGCCAGGCTCCCCAATCAGCCCCAGCATTTT | . | TRBV19 | . | TRBJ1-5
CASSRGPGNEQFF | TGTGCCAGTAGCCGGGGGCCTGGGAATGAGCAGTTCTTC | . | TRBV19 | . | TRBJ2-1
CATSGLSGVTDTQYF | TGTGCCACCAGCGGACTCTCGGGGGTAACAGATACGCAGTATTTT | . | TRBV15 | . | TRBJ2-3
CASSLKIGQGVGTDTQYF | TGTGCCAGCAGCCTAAAAATCGGACAGGGAGTTGGTACAGATACGCAGTATTTT | once | TRBV4-2 | TRBD1 | TRBJ2-3